This T cell receptor beta chain was documented in a study of blood T cell repertoires in COVID-19. Data came from immunoSEQ multiplex PCR; TCRdb stores just in-frame clones and leaves some out. The repertoire includes over 60,000 clones, roughly 87% of them detected once, and roughly 9% sits in the top ten. The V and J ends lost 6 bases and 2 bases, in that order; junction bases with no gene match: 6. CDR1 and CDR2 (germline): SNHLY, FYNNEI. This CDR3 region has 15 residues. V usage is TRBV2 and J usage is TRBJ1-5; 8 bases line up with TRBD1. Sequenced sample: peripheral blood. This receptor was identified in a man older than 75 with acute or convalescent COVID-19. This CDR3 is CASSTDRAGNQPQHF. The CDR3 DNA follows: TGTGCCAGCAGCACGGACAGGGCCGGCAATCAGCCCCAGCATTTT.